This T cell receptor beta chain was documented in a study of T cells in Graves' hyperthyroidism and ophthalmopathy. Amplified TCR beta CDR3 regions came from RNA transcripts. HTBI primers drove first-round RT-PCR of the TCR CDR3. Each CDR3 protein gets one entry after TCRdb re-called the multiplex PCR reads with MiXCR. The sample holds about 590,000 distinct CDR3 sequences, roughly 14% seen once. Clinical symptoms, serum thyroxine and TRAb, thyroid ultrasound and orbital computed tomography were used for the diagnoses. In its sample, this clonotype was seen many times. Germline V gives CDR1 LGHDT, CDR2 YNNKEL (reference sequence). CDR3 length: 16 amino acids. Germline trimming cut 2 bases from V and 5 bases from J; bases unmatched to any gene: 8.

The chain recombines TRBV3-1 with TRBJ2-1, with TRBD2 identical over 8 bases. The sequenced material came from blood. The clonotype originates from a woman in her twenties or thirties with Graves' hyperthyroidism. The DNA of the CDR3 is TGTGCCAGCAGCCAAAGAGGGGGGACTAGTAACAATGAGCAGTTCTTC. It is translated as CASSQRGGTSNNEQFF.